The clone carrying this T cell receptor (beta chain) appeared many times. As yet, its antigen is unknown. TCRdb called the multiplex PCR reads again in MiXCR, with one record for every CDR3 protein. Of 90,000 to 120,000 distinct CDR3 sequences in the sample, 21% were seen once. Breast cancer patients provided tissue from their axillary draining lymph nodes. The CDR3 consists of 12 residues. Germline assignment: CDR1 SNHLY and CDR2 FYNNEI. The V gene lost 6 bases and the J gene lost 8 bases, with 11 bases spanning the gap. The sample is drawn from a study of breast tumors, draining lymph nodes, adjacent tissues. Study-wide findings and caveats: Tumor TCR diversity was below lymph nodes but above nontumor tissue. Compared with basal-like, luminal-like tumors shared significantly more repertoire with nontumor tissue. Data fit most tumor T cells coming from lymph node, expanding in tumor.

The sequence derives from a female donor with breast cancer. Some clones in this sample may be carry-over from other donors' samples. What was sequenced was axillary lymph node tissue. This chain joins TRBV2 and TRBJ2-1; a weak D match, TRBD1 (6 bases). In DNA form, the CDR3 reads TGTGCCAGCAGACGACAGGTGGATGAGCAGTTCTTC. Protein: CASRRQVDEQFF.